The 29 T cell receptor beta chains listed next were all sequenced from one sample in a study of regulatory T cells in long-lasting Graves disease (dated by TCRdb to the early 2020s). Per the publication, the time point label means: newly diagnosed GD, antithyroid drugs for less than 3 months. For both TCR sequencing and RNA sequencing, RNA was extracted from PBMCs in TRIzol. Libraries were constructed by multiplex PCR. Reads for this sample came from an Illumina HiSeq 4000. To build TCR beta libraries, CDR3 regions were amplified by Arm-PCR using iRepertoire HTBI primers. TCRdb applied fastp at Q25 and MiXCR to the public reads, then kept only in-frame beta chains. Each entry merges the rows of one CDR3 protein and shows their most common DNA and genes. This sample comprises over 350,000 distinct CDR3 sequences, around 16% of them detected only once. The ten top clones hold about 7.8% of the sample.

Separately, the same data were catalogued under a study of T cells in Graves' hyperthyroidism and ophthalmopathy.

The input for sequencing was peripheral blood mononuclear cells (PBMCs), taken at new diagnosis, from a patient treated with antithyroid drugs. All receptors derive from a woman aged 35 to 49 with Graves disease. Donor details come from another sample of the same person, matched by shared clones.

The gene calls are TRBV7-2 and TRBJ1-1; 9 nucleotides line up with TRBD1. V dropped 5 bases and J dropped 4; count of bases not matched to a gene: 8. CDR1 and CDR2 from the germline V gene are SGHTA and FQGNSA. The CDR3 spans 15 residues. The CDR3 is CASSAGQGMGTEAFF. The CDR3 DNA follows: TGTGCCAGCAGCGCGGGACAGGGTATGGGCACTGAAGCTTTCTTT.

This clonotype appeared a few times. V is TRBV2 and J is TRBJ2-2; no firm D call. The CDR3 is 13 amino acids. Germline assignment: CDR1 SNHLY and CDR2 FYNNEI. Trimming stripped 1 base from V and 5 bases from J, with 5 bases between. DNA of the CDR3: TGTGCCAGCAGTGAAGACCCGACCGGGGAGCTGTTTTTT. This gives the protein CASSEDPTGELFF.

This chain uses TRBV6-2 or TRBV6-3 with TRBJ2-1; D gene unclear. CDR3 length: 17 amino acids. The germline V gene encodes CDR1 MNHEY and CDR2 SVGEGT. V was cut by 5 bases and J by 5 bases, with 22 bases left in between. The CDR3 DNA reads as TGTGCCAGCAGTGAAGGGTTGTTGCCGCCTTTGGACAATGAGCAGTTCTTC. This sequence encodes CASSEGLLPPLDNEQFF.

This clonotype was seen ten or more times. The rearrangement joins TRBV19 to TRBJ2-5; D possibly matches TRBD1 or TRBD2 (5 bases each). The CDR3 sequence is 15 residues long. Germline CDR1 is LNHDA and CDR2 is SQIVND (reference sequence). V lost 2 bases and J lost 1, with 11 bases in between. CDR3 in amino acids: CASSITGTLQETQYF. CDR3 in DNA: TGTGCCAGTAGTATAACGGGGACCCTCCAAGAGACCCAGTACTTC.

The chain combines TRBV6-1 with TRBJ2-7, with TRBD1 matching 7 bases. The germline gives CDR1 MNHNS, CDR2 SASEGT. The CDR3 is 12 residues long. After removal of 10 bases from V and 6 bases from J, the junction contained 9 bases not matched to a gene. The CDR3 is CATRQGGGEQYF. Here the CDR3 DNA reads TGTGCCACCCGACAGGGTGGGGGCGAGCAGTACTTC.

The sample holds many counts of this clonotype. The rearrangement joins TRBV19 to TRBJ2-5, with 8 bases identical to TRBD2. The CDR3 runs to 16 residues. V shed 5 bases and J 5 bases; nucleotides not matched to a gene: 13. CDR1 and CDR2 from the germline V gene are LNHDA and SQIVND (reference sequence). The CDR3 DNA follows: TGTGCCAGTAGTCCCACGACTAGCGCGAACCGGGAGACCCAGTACTTC. This encodes CASSPTTSANRETQYF.

This chain uses TRBV7-6 with TRBJ2-7, with TRBD1 matching 8 bases. Germline V CDR1 and CDR2: SGHVS, FNYEAQ. CDR3 size: 15 residues. V shed 5 bases and J 2 bases; nucleotides not matched to a gene: 8. The CDR3 loop reads CASSANRDRPYEQYF. CDR3 nucleotide sequence: TGTGCCAGCAGCGCTAACCGGGACAGGCCCTACGAGCAGTACTTC.

This clonotype was seen many times. This sequence joins TRBV2 and TRBJ2-3; D is possibly TRBD2 (5 bases). Trimming shortened V by 7 bases and J by 2 bases, and 10 bases separated the two germline ends. Germline CDR1 reads SNHLY; CDR2 reads FYNNEI. The CDR3 has 13 amino acids. The CDR3 region has the DNA TGTGCCAGCACCTCCGACTACACAGATACGCAGTATTTT. This encodes CASTSDYTDTQYF.

This clonotype was counted at least ten times. CDR3 DNA sequence: TGTGCCAGCACCGGTTCGGGGGGACAAGAGACCCAGTACTTC. Translated: CASTGSGGQETQYF. This chain joins TRBV5-5 and TRBJ2-5, with 7 nucleotides matching TRBD2. This CDR3 has 14 amino acids. Germline values: CDR1 SGHKS, CDR2 YYEKEE (reference sequence). With 6 bases clipped from V and 2 bases from J, the junction kept 7 bases outside the gene matches.

This clonotype was counted a few times. The rearrangement joins TRBV20-1 to TRBJ2-7; perhaps TRBD1 as D (6 bases). This CDR3 spans 13 amino acids. Germline V gives CDR1 DFQATT, CDR2 SNEGSKA (reference sequence). Trimming took 3 bases from V and 0 from J, leaving 9 bases between them. Here the CDR3 reads CSASTGNSYEQYF. CDR3 sequence (DNA): TGCAGTGCTAGTACAGGGAACTCCTACGAGCAGTACTTC.

The table lists this clonotype with many counts. The V gene is TRBV12-3 or TRBV12-4, the J gene TRBJ1-1; TRBD1 might be the D (6 bases). The V end was cut by 1 base, the J end by 4 bases, with 10 bases between. The CDR3 length is 14 residues. The CDR3 loop is CASSLERGTTEAFF. The DNA of the CDR3 is TGTGCCAGCAGTTTAGAGAGGGGGACCACTGAAGCTTTCTTT.

The genes are TRBV28 and TRBJ1-6, with a possible D match to TRBD1 (5 bases). Germline V gene sequence: CDR1 MDHEN, CDR2 SYDVKM. The CDR3 length is 13 residues. V was clipped by 4 bases and J by 10 bases, with 11 bases between them. DNA for the CDR3: TGTGCCAGCAGTTCAGGGTGGAGGTCACCCCTCCACTTT. This codes for CASSSGWRSPLHF.

This clonotype has ten or more counts. This rearrangement joins TRBV5-1 to TRBJ2-2, with 9 bases that match TRBD1. After removal of 3 bases from V and 0 bases from J, the junction contained 3 bases not matched to a gene. CDR3 length: 16 residues. Germline-derived CDR1 and CDR2 are SGHRS and YFSETQ. CDR3 sequence (DNA): TGCGCCAGCAGCTCCCGGGACAGGGCGAACACCGGGGAGCTGTTTTTT. Its protein product is CASSSRDRANTGELFF.

This clonotype was seen many times. The rearrangement uses TRBV12-5 and TRBJ2-1, with 8 bases fitting TRBD1. V lost 2 bases, J lost 8 bases, and 11 bases stayed unmatched. This CDR3 has 16 residues. The V gene's germline CDR1 is LGHNT and CDR2 FRNRAP. The CDR3 DNA is TGTGCTAGTGGTTTGTCGCCCAGGGGGCGATTTGATGAGCAGTTCTTC. Protein: CASGLSPRGRFDEQFF.

As concerns this clonotype: The germline gene is not matched at one end of the junction; a read error may be the cause. The J gene is TRBJ1-1, the V gene TRBV6-2 or TRBV6-3; TRBD1 matches 8 bases. The germline V gene encodes CDR1 MNHEY and CDR2 SVGEGT. The CDR3 sequence is 17 residues long. The CDR3 nucleotides are TGTGCCAGCAGCAGACCCCGGGACAGGTTTATGAACACTGAAGCTCTCTTT. As protein: CASSRPRDRFMNTEALF.

This clonotype was picked up many times. The chain recombines TRBV28 with TRBJ2-2, with D possibly TRBD2 on 6 matching bases. Trimming pared 1 base from V and 4 bases from J, leaving 16 bases between. CDR3 length: 17 residues. Per the germline V gene, CDR1 is MDHEN and CDR2 is SYDVKM. The CDR3 sequence: CASSLFGASEITGELFF. The DNA of the CDR3 is TGTGCCAGCAGTTTATTTGGTGCTAGCGAAATCACCGGGGAGCTGTTTTTT. Full variable domain (rest looked up from reference TRBV28 and TRBJ2-2): DVKVTQSSRYLVKRTGEKVFLECVQDMDHENMFWYRQDPGLGLRLIYFSYDVKMKEKGDIPEGYSVSREKKERFSLILESASTNQTSMYLCASSLFGASEITGELFFGEGSRLTVL.

The chain carries TRBV28 and TRBJ1-2, with a possible D match to TRBD1 (5 bases). Germline V gene lookup returns CDR1 MDHEN and CDR2 SYDVKM. Trimming removed 1 base from V and 6 bases from J, with 18 bases in between. The CDR3 totals 16 residues. The CDR3 region is CASSLLPRGGVNGYTF. The CDR3 nucleotides are TGTGCCAGCAGTTTATTGCCCCGCGGGGGGGTGAATGGCTACACCTTC.

Worth noting for this clonotype: This clone may be a read error of a much larger clone one base away. The J gene is TRBJ1-6, the V gene TRBV7-2; D unresolved. V lost 5 bases and J lost 11, with 16 bases in between. CDR1 and CDR2 from the germline V gene are SGHTA and FQGNSA. The CDR3 runs to 14 residues. The CDR3 DNA sequence: TGTGCCAGCAGCCCCCCAACGGGTTTTCCACCCCTCCACTTT. This translates into CASSPPTGFPPLHF.

This clonotype came up a few times. V and J are TRBV9 and TRBJ1-6; D perhaps matches TRBD1 (5 bases). The germline gives CDR1 SGDLS, CDR2 YYNGEE. CDR3 length: 15 amino acids. With 4 bases removed from V and 0 bases from J, the gap between germline ends came to 8 bases. The CDR3 loop is CASSPQGSYNSPLHF. The CDR3 DNA sequence: TGTGCCAGCAGCCCCCAGGGCTCCTATAATTCACCCCTCCACTTT.

In this sample, this clonotype turned up many times. The chain is built from TRBV12-3 or TRBV12-4 and TRBJ2-1; 7 bases agree with TRBD2. The CDR3 spans 15 residues. V was pared by 6 bases and J by 7 bases, with 12 bases of the junction left unmatched. This CDR3 is CASSLERGRGNEQFF. The CDR3 DNA sequence: TGTGCCAGCAGCCTAGAGCGGGGACGGGGGAATGAGCAGTTCTTC.

This clonotype was observed a handful of times. V is TRBV20-1 and J is TRBJ2-1, with 11 bases identical to TRBD2. Per the germline V gene, CDR1 is DFQATT and CDR2 is SNEGSKA (reference sequence). With V trimmed by 5 bases and J by 9 bases, 9 bases remained unmatched. The CDR3 runs 14 residues. Written as DNA, the CDR3 is TGCAGTGCTGGGGGGACTAGCGGTGCGGGTGAGCAGTTCTTC. Encoded protein: CSAGGTSGAGEQFF.

The chain recombines TRBV12-3 or TRBV12-4 with TRBJ2-1; D is possibly TRBD2 (6 bases). The CDR3 runs 13 residues. The ends were cut back, 5 bases at V and 10 bases at J, with 15 bases in the middle. The CDR3 coding sequence is TGTGCCAGCAGTACCCCCGGAGGGGACGAGCAGTTCTTC. This gives the protein CASSTPGGDEQFF.

The rearrangement uses TRBV20-1 and TRBJ2-2, with 12 bases matching TRBD2. With V trimmed by 3 bases and J by 6 bases, 5 bases remained unmatched. The CDR3 consists of 15 residues. Germline V gene lookup returns CDR1 DFQATT and CDR2 SNEGSKA (reference sequence). For the CDR3, the DNA is TGCAGTGCTAGGAGACTAGCGGGAGATTCCGGGGAGCTGTTTTTT. The encoded protein is CSARRLAGDSGELFF.

At least ten counts were recorded for this clonotype. CDR3 amino acids: CASTIPWQGYTGELFF. The CDR3 nucleotides read TGTGCCAGCACCATCCCCTGGCAGGGTTACACCGGGGAGCTGTTTTTT. The chain carries TRBV7-9 and TRBJ2-2; a weak D match, TRBD1 (5 bases). V lost 7 bases and J lost 3, with 18 bases in between. CDR1 is SEHNR, CDR2 FQNEAQ, per germline (reference sequence). The CDR3 sequence is 16 residues long.

For this clonotype: One junction end disagrees with the germline gene, perhaps due to a read error. V is TRBV14 and J is TRBJ2-1, with TRBD2 identical over 7 bases. Per the germline V gene, CDR1 is SGHDN and CDR2 is FVKESK. This CDR3 comprises 15 residues. Here the CDR3 DNA reads TGTGCCTGCAGCCAACTAGCGTCCTCCTACAATGAGCAGTTCTTC. It yields the protein CACSQLASSYNEQFF.

This clonotype was detected many times. CDR3 in amino acids: CASSDGGAGWRGYGYTF. CDR3 bases: TGCGCCAGCAGTGACGGGGGGGCGGGATGGCGCGGCTATGGCTACACCTTC. This chain links TRBV10-2 with TRBJ1-2; tentatively, D is TRBD1 (6 bases). V dropped 3 bases and J dropped 4 bases, with 21 bases sitting between them. The CDR3 consists of 17 residues. The germline V gene encodes CDR1 WSHSY and CDR2 SAAADI.

This clonotype was recorded a few times. This chain connects TRBV19 to TRBJ2-7; 13 bases align to TRBD2. CDR3 length equals 17 residues. The V gene's germline CDR1 is LNHDA and CDR2 SQIVND (reference sequence). V lost 6 bases and J lost 4; bases outside the gene matches: 12. CDR3 amino acids: CASRDRAGTSGTYEQYF. As DNA, the CDR3 is TGTGCCAGTAGGGACAGGGCCGGGACTAGCGGGACGTACGAGCAGTACTTC.

The rearrangement joins TRBV29-1 to TRBJ1-1; no definite D call. Germline loops: CDR1 SQVTM, CDR2 ANQGSEA. The CDR3 runs 12 residues. Deletions cut 2 bases from V and 1 base from J, with 5 bases between. This chain's CDR3 is CSVEQENTEAFF. CDR3 nucleotide sequence: TGCAGCGTTGAACAGGAGAACACTGAAGCTTTCTTT. The variable domain in full, with the rest retrieved from reference TRBV29-1 and TRBJ1-1, is SAVISQKPSRDICQRGTSLTIQCQVDSQVTMMFWYRQQPGQSLTLIATANQGSEATYESGFVIDKFPISRPNLTFSTLTVSNMSPEDSSIYLCSVEQENTEAFFGQGTRLTVV.

On this clonotype: This may stem from a read error, because a much larger clone lies one nucleotide away. The chain employs TRBV10-3 and TRBJ1-1; D ambiguous. Germline assignment: CDR1 ENHRY and CDR2 SYGVKD. There are 13 residues in the CDR3. The CDR3 here is CAIVDALNTEALF. CDR3 nucleotide sequence: TGTGCCATCGTGGACGCTTTGAACACTGAAGCTCTCTTT.